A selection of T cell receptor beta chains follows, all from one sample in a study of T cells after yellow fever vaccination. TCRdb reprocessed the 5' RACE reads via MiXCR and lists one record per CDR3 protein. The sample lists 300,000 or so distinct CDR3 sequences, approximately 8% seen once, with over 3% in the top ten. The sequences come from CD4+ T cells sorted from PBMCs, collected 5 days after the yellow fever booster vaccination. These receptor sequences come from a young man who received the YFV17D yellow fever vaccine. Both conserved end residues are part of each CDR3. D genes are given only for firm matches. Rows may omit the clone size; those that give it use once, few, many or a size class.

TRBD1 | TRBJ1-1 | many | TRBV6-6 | TGTGCCAGCAGTTACTCGCGGGTTAATATGAACAGGGGGCCCATTGAAGCTTTCTTT | CASSYSRVNMNRGPIEAFF
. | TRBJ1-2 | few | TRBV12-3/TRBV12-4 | TGTGCCAGCAGTCGCCGGGACTCAATTAACTATGGCTACACCTTC | CASSRRDSINYGYTF
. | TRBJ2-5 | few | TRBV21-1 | TGTGCCAGTCCCGGGGACAGGCGCCGAGAGACCCAGTACTTC | CASPGDRRRETQYF
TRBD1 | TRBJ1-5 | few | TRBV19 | TGTGCCAGTAATCTCTCCCGGACAGGGCGTAATCAGCCCCAGCATTTT | CASNLSRTGRNQPQHF
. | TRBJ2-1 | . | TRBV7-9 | TGTGCCACCCGGATCTACAATGAGCAGTTCTTC | CATRIYNEQFF
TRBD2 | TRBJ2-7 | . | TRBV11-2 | TGTGCCAGCAGCTTAGATGTAGCGGGGTCCTACGAGCAGTACTTC | CASSLDVAGSYEQYF
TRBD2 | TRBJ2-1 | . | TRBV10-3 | TGTGCCATCAGTGGGCCCTTCCCGACTAGCGGGGCCTACAATGAGCAGTTCTTC | CAISGPFPTSGAYNEQFF
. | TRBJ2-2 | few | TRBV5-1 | TGCGCCAGCAGCTTAAACAGGGAGTACGGGGAGCTGTTTTTT | CASSLNREYGELFF
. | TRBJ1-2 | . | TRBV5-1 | TGCGCCAGCAGCCTTGACAGCCCAAGCTACTATGGCTACACCTTC | CASSLDSPSYYGYTF
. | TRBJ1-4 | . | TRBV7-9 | TGTGCCAGCAGCTTATCCCGGATTGCAACTAATGAAAAACTGTTTTTT | CASSLSRIATNEKLFF
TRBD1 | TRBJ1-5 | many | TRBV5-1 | TGCGCCAGCAGCCCGGGACAGGGAGGTCAGCCCCAGCATTTT | CASSPGQGGQPQHF
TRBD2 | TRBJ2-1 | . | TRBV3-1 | TGTGCCAGCAGCCAACACCAAACTAGCGGGGGGGCCGGTGAGCAGTTCTTC | CASSQHQTSGGAGEQFF
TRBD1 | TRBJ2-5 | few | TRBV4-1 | TGCGCCAGCAGCCTCCTCGATACAGGGGCTGGGGAGACCCAGTACTTC | CASSLLDTGAGETQYF
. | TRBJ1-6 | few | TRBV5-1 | TGCGCCAGCAGCTTGGACAGTGATTCACCCCTCCACTTT | CASSLDSDSPLHF
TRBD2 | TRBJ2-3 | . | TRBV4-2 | TGTGCCAGCAGCCGCGGGTCGGGGGGAGTGGATACGCAGTATTTT | CASSRGSGGVDTQYF
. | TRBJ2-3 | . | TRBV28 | TGTGCCAGCATGGGGGATACGCAGTATTTT | CASMGDTQYF
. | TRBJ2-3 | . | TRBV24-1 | TGTGCCACCAGTGATGGGACGGCAACAGATACGCAGTATTTT | CATSDGTATDTQYF
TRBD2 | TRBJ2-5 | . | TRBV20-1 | TGCAGTGCTAGAGAATGGGCGGGGGGGCCTGGTGAGACCCAGTACTTC | CSAREWAGGPGETQYF
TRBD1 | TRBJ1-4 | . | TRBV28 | TGTGCCAGCAGATCACAGGGGGGAACTAATGAAAAACTGTTTTTT | CASRSQGGTNEKLFF
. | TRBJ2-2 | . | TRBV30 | TGTGCCTGGAGTGGAACGTTGTTGGGGCCCGGGGAGCTGTTTTTT | CAWSGTLLGPGELFF
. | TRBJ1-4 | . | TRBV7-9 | TGTGCCAGCAGCTCACCGGGGGGAGGAAATGAAAAACTGTTTTTT | CASSSPGGGNEKLFF
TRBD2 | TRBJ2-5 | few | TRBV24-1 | TGTGCCACCAGTGAGGGCCAGGTCTCGGGGGGCCAAGAGACCCAGTACTTC | CATSEGQVSGGQETQYF
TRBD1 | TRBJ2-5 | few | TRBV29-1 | TGCAGCGTTGCCCCGACAGGGGTGACGGAGACCCAGTACTTC | CSVAPTGVTETQYF
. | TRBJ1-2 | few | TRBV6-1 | TGTGCCAGCAGAGTCCAGGACGGGGGCTACACCTTC | CASRVQDGGYTF
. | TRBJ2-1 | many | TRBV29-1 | TGCAGCGCTGACCGGGACATATACAATGAGCAGTTCTTC | CSADRDIYNEQFF
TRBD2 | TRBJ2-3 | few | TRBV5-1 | TGCGCCAGCAGCTTAATAGCGGGGGGACGCGGCAGTACGCAGTATTTT | CASSLIAGGRGSTQYF
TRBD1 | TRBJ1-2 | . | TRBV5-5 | TGTGCCAGCAGCTTGTCAAGTCAGGGGGGGGGCTACACCTTC | CASSLSSQGGGYTF
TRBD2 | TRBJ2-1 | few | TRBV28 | TGTGCCAGCACTTTCGGGGGGAGGTCCTACAATGAGCAGTTCTTC | CASTFGGRSYNEQFF
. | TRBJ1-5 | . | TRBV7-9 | TGTGCCAGCAGCTTCCAGGACGGTATAGTGCCCCAGCATTTT | CASSFQDGIVPQHF
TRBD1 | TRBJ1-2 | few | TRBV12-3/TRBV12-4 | TGTGCCAGCAGTCAGGGGGGGGAAGCCTATGGCTACACCTTC | CASSQGGEAYGYTF
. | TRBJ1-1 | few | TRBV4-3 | TGCGCCAGCAGCCAAGCTTGGCAGGGAAGGGGGAACACTGAAGCTTTCTTT | CASSQAWQGRGNTEAFF
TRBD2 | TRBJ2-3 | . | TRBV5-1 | TGCGCCAGCAGCTTGGAGGCTAGCGGGGCTAGCACAGATACGCAGTATTTT | CASSLEASGASTDTQYF
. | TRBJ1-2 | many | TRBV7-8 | TGTGCCAGCAGCTCCGGCTACACCTTC | CASSSGYTF
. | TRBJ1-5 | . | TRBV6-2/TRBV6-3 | TGTGCCAGCAGTTACTATGGGAGCCAGCATTTT | CASSYYGSQHF
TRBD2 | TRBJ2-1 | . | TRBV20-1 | TGCAGTGCTAGAGGGCTAGCGGGGGGCAATGAGCAGTTCTTC | CSARGLAGGNEQFF
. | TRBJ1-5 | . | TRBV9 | TGTGCCAGCAGCGTCTCAGGGGCCTCCAATCAGCCCCAGCATTTT | CASSVSGASNQPQHF
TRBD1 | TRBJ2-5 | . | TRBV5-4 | TGTGCCAGCAGCCCCGACGGCCCGGGACAGCAAGAGACCCAGTACTTC | CASSPDGPGQQETQYF
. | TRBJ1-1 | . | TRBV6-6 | TGTGCCAGCAGTTACTCTCTCGACCTGAACACTGAAGCTTTCTTT | CASSYSLDLNTEAFF
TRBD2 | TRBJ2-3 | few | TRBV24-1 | TGTGCCACCAGTGATCCAACGCCGGGGGGGTCTGGCACAGATACGCAGTATTTT | CATSDPTPGGSGTDTQYF
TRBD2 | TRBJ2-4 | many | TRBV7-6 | TGTGCCAGCAGCCCTGGACTAGCGGGGGGGACGGGGACCATTCAGTACTTC | CASSPGLAGGTGTIQYF